These T cell receptor beta chains were read from a single sample in a study of tumor-infiltrating lymphocytes in oesophageal squamous cell carcinoma. A single record per CDR3 protein comes from TCRdb applying MiXCR to the PCR reads. The table includes more than 15,000 distinct CDR3 sequences, 50% detected once. The specimen was esophageal tumor tissue. The source of these receptors is a male donor with esophageal squamous cell carcinoma. The CDR3 runs from the conserved cysteine through the conserved F or W. Each record gives: V gene, D gene, clone size, J gene, CDR3 protein, CDR3 DNA. D genes are given only for firm matches. Rows may omit the clone size; those that give it use once, few, many or a size class.

v_call: TRBV5-1
d_call: NA
clone_size: NA
j_call: TRBJ2-5
cdr3_aa: CASSFGGDGETQYF
cdr3_nt: TGCGCCAGCAGCTTTGGCGGGGACGGAGAGACCCAGTACTTC

v_call: TRBV6-6
d_call: NA
clone_size: many
j_call: TRBJ2-7
cdr3_aa: CASSLLSGTHYEQYF
cdr3_nt: TGTGCCAGCAGCTTACTTTCCGGGACGCACTACGAGCAGTACTTC

v_call: TRBV7-6
d_call: TRBD1
clone_size: NA
j_call: TRBJ2-7
cdr3_aa: CASSLNRGYGYEQYF
cdr3_nt: TGTGCCAGCAGCTTAAACAGGGGATATGGGTACGAGCAGTACTTC

v_call: TRBV7-6
d_call: NA
clone_size: few
j_call: TRBJ2-1
cdr3_aa: CASSLGSAYSYNEQFF
cdr3_nt: TGTGCCAGCAGCTTAGGATCGGCATATTCCTACAATGAGCAGTTCTTC

v_call: TRBV7-2
d_call: NA
clone_size: NA
j_call: TRBJ2-6
cdr3_aa: CASSPQGSGANVLTF
cdr3_nt: TGTGCCAGCAGCCCACAGGGCTCTGGGGCCAACGTCCTGACTTTC

v_call: TRBV24-1
d_call: NA
clone_size: many
j_call: TRBJ2-3
cdr3_aa: CATSDSYSYTQYF
cdr3_nt: TGTGCCACCAGTGACTCTTACAGCTATACGCAGTATTTT

v_call: TRBV7-1
d_call: TRBD2
clone_size: NA
j_call: TRBJ2-7
cdr3_aa: CASSLTSGRFDEQYF
cdr3_nt: TGTGCCAGCAGTCTGACTAGCGGGAGATTCGACGAGCAGTACTTC

v_call: TRBV27
d_call: NA
clone_size: NA
j_call: TRBJ1-5
cdr3_aa: CASRPNSNQPQHF
cdr3_nt: TGTGCCAGCAGACCCAATAGCAATCAGCCCCAGCATTTT

v_call: TRBV7-2
d_call: NA
clone_size: few
j_call: TRBJ2-7
cdr3_aa: CASSPYTQTYEQYF
cdr3_nt: TGTGCCAGCAGCCCCTACACGCAAACCTACGAGCAGTACTTC

v_call: TRBV7-6
d_call: TRBD2
clone_size: once
j_call: TRBJ2-3
cdr3_aa: CASSLEPGLQTTHYF
cdr3_nt: TGTGCCAGCAGCTTAGAACCGGGACTACAGACTACGCATTATTTT

v_call: TRBV2
d_call: NA
clone_size: NA
j_call: TRBJ2-7
cdr3_aa: CASQVRAGLAEQYF
cdr3_nt: TGTGCCAGCCAAGTCAGGGCGGGCCTCGCCGAGCAGTACTTC

v_call: TRBV7-2
d_call: TRBD2
clone_size: NA
j_call: TRBJ2-3
cdr3_aa: CASSSRLAFTDTQYF
cdr3_nt: TGTGCCAGCAGCTCCCGACTAGCATTCACAGATACGCAGTATTTT

v_call: TRBV7-3
d_call: TRBD1
clone_size: few
j_call: TRBJ2-2
cdr3_aa: CASSSGTGNTGELFF
cdr3_nt: TGTGCCAGCAGCTCCGGGACAGGGAACACCGGGGAGCTGTTTTTT

v_call: TRBV7-2
d_call: TRBD2
clone_size: many
j_call: TRBJ2-7
cdr3_aa: CASSSGLVGYNEQYF
cdr3_nt: TGTGCCAGCAGCAGCGGACTAGTTGGGTACAATGAGCAGTACTTC

v_call: TRBV28
d_call: NA
clone_size: NA
j_call: TRBJ1-5
cdr3_aa: CASSSRYRLKNQPQHF
cdr3_nt: TGTGCCAGCAGTTCTCGGTACCGCTTGAAAAATCAGCCCCAGCATTTT

v_call: TRBV6-1
d_call: TRBD1
clone_size: NA
j_call: TRBJ1-5
cdr3_aa: CASSGQGDNQPQHF
cdr3_nt: TGTGCCAGCAGTGGGCAGGGGGACAATCAGCCCCAGCATTTT

v_call: TRBV4-1
d_call: NA
clone_size: few
j_call: TRBJ2-5
cdr3_aa: CASSQVGPQETQYF
cdr3_nt: TGCGCCAGCAGCCAAGTAGGGCCCCAAGAGACCCAGTACTTC

v_call: TRBV7-2
d_call: TRBD2
clone_size: NA
j_call: TRBJ2-7
cdr3_aa: CASSLRVTSGYEQYF
cdr3_nt: TGTGCCAGCAGCTTAAGAGTGACTAGCGGCTACGAGCAGTACTTC

v_call: TRBV30
d_call: NA
clone_size: NA
j_call: TRBJ1-2
cdr3_aa: CAWSEQGFGGYTF
cdr3_nt: TGTGCCTGGAGTGAGCAGGGATTCGGGGGCTACACCTTC

v_call: TRBV7-2
d_call: NA
clone_size: NA
j_call: TRBJ1-2
cdr3_aa: CASSLGPYGYTF
cdr3_nt: TGTGCCAGCAGCTTGGGACCTTATGGCTACACCTTC

v_call: TRBV3-1
d_call: NA
clone_size: few
j_call: TRBJ1-3
cdr3_aa: CASSQAGQFRAIYF
cdr3_nt: TGTGCCAGCAGCCAAGCAGGACAATTCAGGGCCATATATTTT

v_call: TRBV6-8
d_call: NA
clone_size: NA
j_call: TRBJ2-7
cdr3_aa: CASSYSKGAYEQYF
cdr3_nt: TGTGCCAGCAGTTACTCGAAAGGTGCCTACGAGCAGTACTTC

v_call: TRBV12-3/TRBV12-4
d_call: NA
clone_size: few
j_call: TRBJ1-5
cdr3_aa: CASSLATGPQGSQPQHF
cdr3_nt: TGTGCCAGCAGTTTAGCCACTGGGCCTCAAGGTAGTCAGCCCCAGCATTTT

v_call: TRBV5-6
d_call: NA
clone_size: NA
j_call: TRBJ2-1
cdr3_aa: CASSLGGEYNEQFF
cdr3_nt: TGTGCCAGCAGCTTAGGCGGGGAGTACAATGAGCAGTTCTTC

v_call: TRBV7-3
d_call: NA
clone_size: many
j_call: TRBJ2-3
cdr3_aa: CASSPSYLGTDTQYF
cdr3_nt: TGTGCCAGCAGCCCGTCCTACCTAGGCACAGATACGCAGTATTTT

v_call: TRBV9
d_call: NA
clone_size: NA
j_call: TRBJ1-6
cdr3_aa: CASSATPPRCWGYNSPLHF
cdr3_nt: TGTGCCAGCAGCGCCACCCCCCCACGGTGTTGGGGCTATAATTCACCCCTCCACTTT

v_call: TRBV7-4
d_call: NA
clone_size: once
j_call: TRBJ1-2
cdr3_aa: CASSLAGRVDGYTF
cdr3_nt: TGTGCCAGCAGCTTAGCTGGCAGGGTGGATGGCTACACCTTC

v_call: TRBV11-3
d_call: NA
clone_size: many
j_call: TRBJ2-6
cdr3_aa: CASSFIGGLWLHLRF
cdr3_nt: NA

v_call: TRBV5-1
d_call: NA
clone_size: many
j_call: TRBJ1-5
cdr3_aa: CASSLTGTSNQPQHF
cdr3_nt: TGCGCCAGCAGCTTGACAGGGACTAGCAATCAGCCCCAGCATTTT

v_call: TRBV18
d_call: NA
clone_size: few
j_call: TRBJ2-5
cdr3_aa: CASSPRVVRERGETQYF
cdr3_nt: TGTGCCAGCTCACCACGGGTTGTGCGGGAAAGGGGAGAGACCCAGTACTTC

v_call: TRBV24-1
d_call: NA
clone_size: NA
j_call: TRBJ2-4
cdr3_aa: CATSDSGLQNIQYF
cdr3_nt: TGTGCCACCAGTGATTCGGGACTTCAAAACATTCAGTACTTC

v_call: TRBV6-4
d_call: TRBD2
clone_size: medium-sized
j_call: TRBJ2-3
cdr3_aa: CASSSTSGSPDTQYF
cdr3_nt: TGTGCCAGCTCCTCGACTAGCGGGAGTCCAGATACGCAGTATTTT

v_call: TRBV7-2
d_call: TRBD2
clone_size: NA
j_call: TRBJ2-1
cdr3_aa: CASSLTGAGAGYEQFF
cdr3_nt: TGTGCCAGCAGCTTAACCGGCGCGGGAGCGGGCTATGAGCAGTTCTTC

v_call: TRBV7-2
d_call: NA
clone_size: NA
j_call: TRBJ2-1
cdr3_aa: CASAIDFYNEQFF
cdr3_nt: TGTGCCAGCGCTATTGACTTCTACAATGAGCAGTTCTTC

v_call: TRBV20-1
d_call: TRBD2
clone_size: NA
j_call: TRBJ2-1
cdr3_aa: CSEGLAGVFEQFF
cdr3_nt: TGCAGTGAGGGACTAGCGGGAGTCTTTGAGCAGTTCTTC

v_call: TRBV7-8
d_call: NA
clone_size: few
j_call: TRBJ2-5
cdr3_aa: CASSFSGGETQYF
cdr3_nt: TGTGCCAGCAGCTTTTCGGGCGGAGAGACCCAGTACTTC

v_call: TRBV7-4
d_call: TRBD2
clone_size: NA
j_call: TRBJ2-7
cdr3_aa: CASSFTSGRVYEQYF
cdr3_nt: TGTGCCAGCAGCTTTACTAGCGGGAGGGTCTACGAGCAGTACTTC

v_call: TRBV5-3
d_call: NA
clone_size: NA
j_call: TRBJ2-5
cdr3_aa: CASSPGLARGQETQYF
cdr3_nt: TGTGCCAGCAGCCCCGGGTTAGCGAGAGGTCAAGAGACCCAGTACTTC

v_call: TRBV7-2
d_call: TRBD2
clone_size: many
j_call: TRBJ2-1
cdr3_aa: CASSLPRVVGGNEQFF
cdr3_nt: TGTGCCAGCAGCTTACCGCGAGTGGTGGGGGGGAATGAGCAGTTCTTC

v_call: TRBV7-2
d_call: NA
clone_size: few
j_call: TRBJ1-4
cdr3_aa: CASSLLQGGEKLFF
cdr3_nt: TGTGCCAGCAGCTTACTACAGGGAGGGGAAAAACTGTTTTTT

v_call: TRBV7-8
d_call: TRBD1
clone_size: few
j_call: TRBJ2-7
cdr3_aa: CASSNRQGAYEQYF
cdr3_nt: TGTGCCAGCAGCAACAGACAGGGGGCCTACGAGCAGTACTTC

v_call: TRBV7-3
d_call: NA
clone_size: NA
j_call: TRBJ2-3
cdr3_aa: CAIPLRGPSTDTQYF
cdr3_nt: TGTGCCATCCCCCTGAGGGGACCAAGCACAGATACGCAGTATTTT

v_call: TRBV6-1
d_call: TRBD1
clone_size: many
j_call: TRBJ2-7
cdr3_aa: CASTSSRDRTYEQYF
cdr3_nt: TGTGCCAGCACTTCTTCCCGGGACAGGACCTACGAGCAGTACTTC

v_call: TRBV20-1
d_call: NA
clone_size: few
j_call: TRBJ2-3
cdr3_aa: CSARQGSTDTQYF
cdr3_nt: TGCAGTGCTAGACAGGGAAGCACAGATACGCAGTATTTT

v_call: TRBV24-1
d_call: NA
clone_size: many
j_call: TRBJ2-7
cdr3_aa: CATSAREVYNEQYF
cdr3_nt: TGTGCCACCAGTGCCAGGGAGGTTTACAATGAGCAGTACTTC

v_call: TRBV7-3
d_call: TRBD1
clone_size: NA
j_call: TRBJ2-5
cdr3_aa: CASSLGRGQGVNQETQYF
cdr3_nt: TGTGCCAGCAGCTTAGGCCGGGGACAGGGTGTGAACCAAGAGACCCAGTACTTC

v_call: TRBV7-9
d_call: NA
clone_size: NA
j_call: TRBJ2-1
cdr3_aa: CASSPLENEQFF
cdr3_nt: TGTGCCAGCAGCCCTCTAGAGAATGAGCAGTTCTTC

v_call: TRBV7-3
d_call: TRBD1
clone_size: few
j_call: TRBJ2-3
cdr3_aa: CASSHSTGRLDTQYF
cdr3_nt: TGTGCCAGCAGCCACTCGACAGGGAGATTGGATACGCAGTATTTT